The rows below give T cell receptor beta chains drawn from one sample of a study of cytomegalovirus exposure and HLA in healthy donors. Libraries were prepared by immunoSEQ multiplex PCR; TCRdb keeps only in-frame clonotypes and omits some of them. The sample lists tens of thousands of clones, almost 85% seen once, with about 12% in the top ten. Sample: PBMCs. These receptor sequences come from a woman under 30 in good health and CMV-seropositive. CDR3s include the opening cysteine and the closing phenylalanine or tryptophan. The D gene is left open where the match is weak. Clone size is shown for a subset of rows, as once, few, many or a class of expanded clone.

clone_size	v_call	j_call	d_call	cdr3_nt	cdr3_aa
NA	TRBV9	TRBJ2-7	TRBD2	TGTGCCAGCAGCGTAGAAGCGGGGGGACGCGAGCAGTACTTC	CASSVEAGGREQYF
NA	TRBV7-9	TRBJ2-7	TRBD1	TGTGCCAGCAGCTTGACAGGGTACTACGAGCAGTACTTC	CASSLTGYYEQYF
NA	TRBV5-5	TRBJ1-3	NA	TGTGCCAGCAGCTTAGATCCCTCAGTGGGAAACACCATATATTTT	CASSLDPSVGNTIYF
NA	TRBV5-1	TRBJ1-3	TRBD1	TGCGCCAGCAGCCTGGGACAGAACTCTGGAAACACCATATATTTT	CASSLGQNSGNTIYF
NA	TRBV10-1	TRBJ2-5	NA	TGCGCCAGCAGTGAGTCTGGGGGCCCAGAGACCCAGTACTTC	CASSESGGPETQYF
NA	TRBV7-9	TRBJ1-4	TRBD1	TGTGCCAGTCGTCCGGGGACAGGGGATGAAAAACTGTTTTTT	CASRPGTGDEKLFF
NA	TRBV9	TRBJ1-6	NA	TGTGCCAGCAGCGTAGTAATAGATTCACCCCTCCACTTT	CASSVVIDSPLHF
few	TRBV5-6	TRBJ1-2	TRBD1	TGTGCCAGCAGCTTTACAGGGGGCTATGGCTACACCTTC	CASSFTGGYGYTF
NA	TRBV7-3	TRBJ2-3	NA	TGTGCCAGCAGCGCGGCAGGGAGCACAGATACGCAGTATTTT	CASSAAGSTDTQYF
NA	TRBV4-3	TRBJ1-2	NA	TGCGCCAGCAGCCAAGATTCACAGGTTAAGACCTTC	CASSQDSQVKTF
NA	TRBV9	TRBJ1-1	TRBD1	TGTGCCAGCAGCGTAGGGTCTATGGACAGGGCGAACACTGAAGCTTTCTTT	CASSVGSMDRANTEAFF
NA	TRBV19	TRBJ1-5	NA	TGTGCCAGTAACGGGTGGGGGGGCCCCTATCAGCCCCAGCATTTT	CASNGWGGPYQPQHF
once	TRBV27	TRBJ2-2	TRBD2	TGTGCCAGCAGTCCGGAGCCGGGGGGGGCCCACACCGGGGAGCTGTTTTTT	CASSPEPGGAHTGELFF
NA	TRBV10-1	TRBJ2-3	TRBD2	TGCGCCAGCCCCGGGACTAGCGGGGGGGCGGACCGGGATACGCAGTATTTT	CASPGTSGGADRDTQYF
NA	TRBV19	TRBJ2-4	TRBD1	TGTGCCAGTAGTATGGGACAGGGGGCGCGGGTCATTCAGTACTTC	CASSMGQGARVIQYF
NA	TRBV10-3	TRBJ2-3	NA	TGTGCCATCAGTACTACCGTCGAGGATACGCAGTATTTT	CAISTTVEDTQYF
few	TRBV4-1	TRBJ1-3	NA	TGCGCCAGCAGCCAAGCGGCCCTTGTGGGCGGAAACACCATATATTTT	CASSQAALVGGNTIYF
NA	TRBV5-1	TRBJ1-1	NA	TGCGCCAGCAGCCCATCCTATGGGGGGAGGGCTGAAGCTTTCTTT	CASSPSYGGRAEAFF
many	TRBV27	TRBJ2-7	TRBD1	TGTGCCAGCAGTCTGCTACTTTCAGGGGGCGAGCAGTACTTC	CASSLLLSGGEQYF
NA	TRBV19	TRBJ2-2	NA	TGTGCCAGCCTCCGGGTGAACACCGGGGAGCTGTTTTTT	CASLRVNTGELFF
NA	TRBV6-6	TRBJ1-2	NA	TGTGCCAGCAGTTACGGTTCCAGGGAAGATGGCTACACCTTC	CASSYGSREDGYTF
NA	TRBV6-5	TRBJ1-1	TRBD1	TGTGCCAGCAAGAACAGGGGGGCCCAAGCTTTCTTT	CASKNRGAQAFF
NA	TRBV5-1	TRBJ1-1	NA	TGCGCCAGCAGCTGGAGGGGTTGGAACACTGAAGCTTTCTTT	CASSWRGWNTEAFF
NA	TRBV29-1	TRBJ2-2	TRBD2	TGCAGCGTTGGGAATAGCGGGGGAAGTACCGGGGAGCTGTTTTTT	CSVGNSGGSTGELFF
NA	TRBV7-6	TRBJ1-3	TRBD1	TGTGCCAGTACGACAGGGGCCACCTCTGGAAACACCATATATTTT	CASTTGATSGNTIYF
NA	TRBV28	TRBJ2-3	NA	TGTGCCAGCACCCGAGGGGGGGGCGGAGCAGATACGCAGTATTTT	CASTRGGGGADTQYF
NA	TRBV4-3	TRBJ2-1	TRBD2	TGCGCCAGCAGCCAAGATTCGCGGGGGGGTTTCGGAGAGCAGTTCTTC	CASSQDSRGGFGEQFF
once	TRBV5-6	TRBJ2-2	TRBD1	TGTGCCAGCAATGAGGGGGCAACGAACACCGGGGAGCTGTTTTTT	CASNEGATNTGELFF
NA	TRBV5-1	TRBJ2-4	TRBD1	TGCGCCAGCAGCTCCGGGACAGGTGACTCCAAAAACATTCAGTACTTC	CASSSGTGDSKNIQYF
once	TRBV27	TRBJ2-6	NA	TGTGCCACCGCCGGGGCCGGGCCAGGGGTCGGGGCCAACGTCCTGACTTTC	CATAGAGPGVGANVLTF
NA	TRBV28	TRBJ2-7	NA	TGTGCCAGCAGTTTGGCTAGCATGACCTACGAGCAGTACTTC	CASSLASMTYEQYF
NA	TRBV10-1	TRBJ2-1	TRBD2	TGCGCCAGCAGTGGGACTAGATACAATGAGCAGTTCTTC	CASSGTRYNEQFF
NA	TRBV28	TRBJ1-2	TRBD1	TGTGCCAGCAGTAAGGGACAGGCAACAGGCTACACCTTC	CASSKGQATGYTF
NA	TRBV19	TRBJ1-3	NA	TGTGCCAGTAGGGGGGCCGGCAGGGCGTCTGGAAACACCATATATTTT	CASRGAGRASGNTIYF
few	TRBV27	TRBJ2-7	NA	TGTGCCAGCAGGTGGGGGACTGCCCGCTCCTACGAGCAGTACTTC	CASRWGTARSYEQYF
NA	TRBV4-2	TRBJ2-3	NA	TGTGCCAGCAGCCTTGTATCGGATACGCAGTATTTT	CASSLVSDTQYF